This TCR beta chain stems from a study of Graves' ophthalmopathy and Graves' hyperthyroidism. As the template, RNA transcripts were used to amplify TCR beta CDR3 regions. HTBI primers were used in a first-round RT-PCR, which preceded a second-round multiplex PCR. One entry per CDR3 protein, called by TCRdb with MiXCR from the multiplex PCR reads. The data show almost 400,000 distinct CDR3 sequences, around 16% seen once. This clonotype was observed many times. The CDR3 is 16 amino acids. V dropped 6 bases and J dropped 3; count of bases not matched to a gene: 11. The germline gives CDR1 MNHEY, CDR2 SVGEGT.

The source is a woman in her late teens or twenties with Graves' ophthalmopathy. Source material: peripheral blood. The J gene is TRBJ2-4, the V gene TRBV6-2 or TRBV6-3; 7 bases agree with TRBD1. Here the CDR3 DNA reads TGTGCCAGCAGCCGTGACAGGGCAAGAGGCAAAAACATTCAGTACTTC. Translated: CASSRDRARGKNIQYF.